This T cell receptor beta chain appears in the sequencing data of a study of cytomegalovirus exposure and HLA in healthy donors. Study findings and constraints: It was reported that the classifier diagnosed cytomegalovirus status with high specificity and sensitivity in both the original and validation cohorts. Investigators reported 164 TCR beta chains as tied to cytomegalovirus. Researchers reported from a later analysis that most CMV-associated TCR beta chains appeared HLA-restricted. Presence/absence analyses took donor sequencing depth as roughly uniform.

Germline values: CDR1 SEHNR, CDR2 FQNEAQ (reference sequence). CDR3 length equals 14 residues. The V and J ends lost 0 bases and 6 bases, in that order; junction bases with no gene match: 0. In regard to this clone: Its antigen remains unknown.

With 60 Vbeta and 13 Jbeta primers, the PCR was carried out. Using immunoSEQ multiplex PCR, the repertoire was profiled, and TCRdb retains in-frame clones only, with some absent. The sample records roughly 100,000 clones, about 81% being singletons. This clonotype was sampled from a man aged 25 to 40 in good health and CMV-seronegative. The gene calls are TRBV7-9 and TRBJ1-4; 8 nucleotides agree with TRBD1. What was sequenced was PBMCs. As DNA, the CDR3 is TGTGCCAGCAGCTTAGCCAGGGGGCATGAAAAACTGTTTTTT. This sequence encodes CASSLARGHEKLFF.